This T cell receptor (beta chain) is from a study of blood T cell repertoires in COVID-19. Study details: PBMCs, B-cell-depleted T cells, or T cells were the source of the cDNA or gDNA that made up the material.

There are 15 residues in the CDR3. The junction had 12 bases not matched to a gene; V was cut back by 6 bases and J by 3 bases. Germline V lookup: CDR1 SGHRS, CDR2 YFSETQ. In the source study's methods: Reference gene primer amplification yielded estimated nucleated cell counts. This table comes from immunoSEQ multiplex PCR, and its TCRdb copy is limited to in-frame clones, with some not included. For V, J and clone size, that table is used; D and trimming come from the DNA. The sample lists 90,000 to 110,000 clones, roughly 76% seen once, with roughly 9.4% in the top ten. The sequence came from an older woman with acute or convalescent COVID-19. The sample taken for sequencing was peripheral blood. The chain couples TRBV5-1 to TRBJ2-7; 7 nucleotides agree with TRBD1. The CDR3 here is CASTPRQGELYEQYF. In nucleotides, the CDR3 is TGCGCCAGCACCCCGAGACAGGGTGAGCTCTACGAGCAGTACTTC.